This TCR beta chain was recovered during a study of T cell responses to AZD1222 COVID-19 vaccine. Study results and limitations: Spike-specific TCR breadth and depth rose after two AZD1222 doses. White British donors predominated, females outnumbered males, and clonal diversity was possibly underestimated.

The CDR3 totals 14 residues. Germline V gives CDR1 KGHSH, CDR2 LQKENI. With V trimmed by 3 bases and J by 7 bases, 5 bases remained unmatched. On this clone itself: Its antigen is still unknown.

TCRdb's copy holds only in-frame clones and misses some; the assay was immunoSEQ multiplex PCR. This table holds about 99,000 clones, 70% to 90% found once. This sequence originates from an adult in good health. Sequenced material: peripheral blood, taken on day 0 of AZD1222 vaccination. This rearrangement joins TRBV18 to TRBJ1-1; 10 nucleotides line up with TRBD1. CDR3 nucleotides: TGTGCCAGCTCACCGACGGGACAGGGGAGTGAAGCTTTCTTT. It translates to CASSPTGQGSEAFF.